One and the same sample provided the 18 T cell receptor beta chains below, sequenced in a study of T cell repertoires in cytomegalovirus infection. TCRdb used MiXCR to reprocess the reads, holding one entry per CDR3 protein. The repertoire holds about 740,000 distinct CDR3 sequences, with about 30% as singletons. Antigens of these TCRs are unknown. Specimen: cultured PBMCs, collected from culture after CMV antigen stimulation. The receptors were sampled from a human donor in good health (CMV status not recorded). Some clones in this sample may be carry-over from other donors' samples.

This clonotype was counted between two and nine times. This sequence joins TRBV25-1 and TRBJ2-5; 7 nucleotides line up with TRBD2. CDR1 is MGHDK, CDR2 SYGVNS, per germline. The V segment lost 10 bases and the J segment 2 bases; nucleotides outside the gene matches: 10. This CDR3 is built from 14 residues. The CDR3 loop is CATRVGGLQETQYF. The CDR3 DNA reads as TGTGCCACTAGGGTGGGGGGACTACAAGAGACCCAGTACTTC. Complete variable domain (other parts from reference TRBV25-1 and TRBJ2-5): EADIYQTPRYLVIGTGKKITLECSQTMGHDKMYWYQQDPGMELHLIHYSYGVNSTEKGDLSSESTVSRIRTEHFPLTLESARPSHTSQYLCATRVGGLQETQYFGPGTRLLVL.

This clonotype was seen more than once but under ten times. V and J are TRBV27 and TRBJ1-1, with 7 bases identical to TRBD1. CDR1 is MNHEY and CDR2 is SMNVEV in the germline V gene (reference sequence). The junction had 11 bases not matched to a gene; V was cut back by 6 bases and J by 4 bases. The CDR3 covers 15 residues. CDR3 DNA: TGTGCCAGCAGGAGGCAGGGGGGCTTGGGCACTGAAGCTTTCTTT. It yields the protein CASRRQGGLGTEAFF.

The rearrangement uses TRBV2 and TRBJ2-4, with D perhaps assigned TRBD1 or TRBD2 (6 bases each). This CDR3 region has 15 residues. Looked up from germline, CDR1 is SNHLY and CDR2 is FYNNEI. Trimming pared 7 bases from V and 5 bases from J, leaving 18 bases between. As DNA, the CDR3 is TGTGCCAGCACCGAGGGGGGCCTTGGCCAAAACATTCAGTACTTC. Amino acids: CASTEGGLGQNIQYF.

The CDR3 region is CASSPQRTGMSGTEAFF. CDR3 nucleotide sequence: TGTGCCAGCTCACCACAGCGGACAGGGATGTCAGGCACTGAAGCTTTCTTT. This chain uses TRBV18 with TRBJ1-1; the match to TRBD1 covers 8 bases. Per germline, CDR1 KGHSH and CDR2 LQKENI. V lost 1 base to trimming and J lost 4 bases; unmatched junction nucleotides: 11. This CDR3 comprises 17 residues.

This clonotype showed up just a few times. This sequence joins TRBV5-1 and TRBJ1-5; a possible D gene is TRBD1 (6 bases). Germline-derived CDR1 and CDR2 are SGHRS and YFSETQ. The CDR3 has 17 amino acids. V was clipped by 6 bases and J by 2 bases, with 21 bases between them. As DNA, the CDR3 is TGCGCCAGCACCCCAGGGGAGGCCATATCGGGCAATCAGCCCCAGCATTTT. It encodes CASTPGEAISGNQPQHF.

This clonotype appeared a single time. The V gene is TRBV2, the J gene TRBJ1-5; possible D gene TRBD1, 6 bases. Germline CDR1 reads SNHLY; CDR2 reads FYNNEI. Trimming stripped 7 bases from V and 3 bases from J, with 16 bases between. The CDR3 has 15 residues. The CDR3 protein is CASTYESGDNQPQHF. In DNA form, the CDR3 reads TGTGCCAGCACCTACGAATCAGGGGACAATCAGCCCCAGCATTTT.

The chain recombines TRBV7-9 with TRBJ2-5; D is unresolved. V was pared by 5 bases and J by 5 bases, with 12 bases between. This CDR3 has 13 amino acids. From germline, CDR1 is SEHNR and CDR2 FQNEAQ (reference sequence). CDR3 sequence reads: CASSLDPMETQYF. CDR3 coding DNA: TGTGCCAGCAGCCTGGACCCAATGGAGACCCAGTACTTC.

CDR3 nucleotide sequence: TGTGCCACCCGCCACCAAACAAAGCCGACGCCGGAGCAGTTCTTC. The encoded protein is CATRHQTKPTPEQFF. The V call is TRBV7-2, the J call TRBJ2-1, with unresolved D. CDR3 length: 15 amino acids. The V gene's germline CDR1 is SGHTA and CDR2 FQGNSA. Trimming stripped 10 bases from V and 10 bases from J, with 26 bases between.

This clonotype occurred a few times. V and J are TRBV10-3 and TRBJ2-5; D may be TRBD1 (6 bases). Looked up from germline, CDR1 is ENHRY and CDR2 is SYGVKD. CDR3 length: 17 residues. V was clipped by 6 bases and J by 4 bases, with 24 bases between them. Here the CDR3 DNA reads TGTGCCATCAGCTCAATCCCCGGGCAGGGGATGCGAGAGACCCAGTACTTC. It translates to CAISSIPGQGMRETQYF.

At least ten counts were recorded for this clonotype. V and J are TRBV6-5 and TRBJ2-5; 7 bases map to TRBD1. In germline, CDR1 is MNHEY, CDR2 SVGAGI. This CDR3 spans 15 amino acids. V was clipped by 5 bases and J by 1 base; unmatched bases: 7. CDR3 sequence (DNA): TGTGCCAGCAGTCTGTCCTGGACAGGCCAAGAGACCCAGTACTTC. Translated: CASSLSWTGQETQYF.

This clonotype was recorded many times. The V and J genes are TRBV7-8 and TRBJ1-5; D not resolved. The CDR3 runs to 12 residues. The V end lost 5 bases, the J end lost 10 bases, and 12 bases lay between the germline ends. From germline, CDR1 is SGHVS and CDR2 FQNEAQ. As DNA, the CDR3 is TGTGCCAGCAGCACCACGTATGAACCCCAGCATTTT. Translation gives CASSTTYEPQHF.

The CDR3 DNA is TGTGCCAGCAGCTTAAGGGGGGCTAGCGGGTACAATGAGCAGTTCTTC. It encodes CASSLRGASGYNEQFF. The V gene is TRBV11-2, the J gene TRBJ2-1, with 8 bases identical to TRBD2. CDR3 length: 16 residues. Germline CDR1 and CDR2: SGHAT and FQNNGV. V dropped 2 bases and J dropped 4; count of bases not matched to a gene: 7.

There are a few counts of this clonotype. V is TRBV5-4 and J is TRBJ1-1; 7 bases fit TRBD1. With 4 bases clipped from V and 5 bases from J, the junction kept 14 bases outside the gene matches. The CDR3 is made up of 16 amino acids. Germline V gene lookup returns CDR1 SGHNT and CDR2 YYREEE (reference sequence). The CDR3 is CASSPGGGGSRTEAFF. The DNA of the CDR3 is TGTGCCAGCAGCCCAGGGGGGGGCGGTTCGAGGACTGAAGCTTTCTTT. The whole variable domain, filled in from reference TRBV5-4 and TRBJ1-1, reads ETGVTQSPTHLIKTRGQQVTLRCSSQSGHNTVSWYQQALGQGPQFIFQYYREEENGRGNFPPRFSGLQFPNYSSELNVNALELDDSALYLCASSPGGGGSRTEAFFGQGTRLTVV.

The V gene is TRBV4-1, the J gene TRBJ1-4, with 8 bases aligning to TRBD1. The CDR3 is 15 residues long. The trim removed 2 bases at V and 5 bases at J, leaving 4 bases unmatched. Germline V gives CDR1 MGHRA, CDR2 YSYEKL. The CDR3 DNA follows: TGCGCCAGCAGCCAAAGGGGACAGGTGAATGAAAAACTGTTTTTT. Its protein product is CASSQRGQVNEKLFF.

CDR3 DNA: TGCGCCAGCATGCAGGGGAGGGCTTTCTTT. Its protein is CASMQGRAFF. The genes are TRBV10-2 and TRBJ1-1; D is perhaps TRBD1 (6 bases). The CDR3 length is 10 residues. The V end was cut by 7 bases, the J end by 11 bases, with 11 bases between. From germline, CDR1 is WSHSY and CDR2 SAAADI.

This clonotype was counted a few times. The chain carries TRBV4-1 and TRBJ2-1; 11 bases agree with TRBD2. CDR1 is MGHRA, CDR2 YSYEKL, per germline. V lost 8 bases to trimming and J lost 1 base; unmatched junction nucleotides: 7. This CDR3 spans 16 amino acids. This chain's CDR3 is CASRPLAGVSYNEQFF. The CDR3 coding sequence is TGCGCCAGCCGCCCACTAGCGGGAGTTTCCTACAATGAGCAGTTCTTC.

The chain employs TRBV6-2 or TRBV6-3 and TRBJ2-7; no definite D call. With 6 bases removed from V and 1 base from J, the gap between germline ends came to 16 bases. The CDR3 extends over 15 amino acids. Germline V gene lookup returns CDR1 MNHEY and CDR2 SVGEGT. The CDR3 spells CASSFGRARSYEQYF. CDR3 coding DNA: TGTGCCAGCAGCTTCGGACGGGCTCGTTCCTACGAGCAGTACTTC.

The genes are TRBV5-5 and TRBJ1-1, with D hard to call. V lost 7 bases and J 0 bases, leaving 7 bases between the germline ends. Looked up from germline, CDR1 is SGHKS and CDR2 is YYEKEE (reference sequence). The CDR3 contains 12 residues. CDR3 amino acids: CASGPVNTEAFF. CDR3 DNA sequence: TGTGCCAGCGGACCAGTGAACACTGAAGCTTTCTTT.